The 21 T cell receptor beta chains listed next were all sequenced from one sample in a study of blood T cell repertoires in COVID-19. Some clones are missing from TCRdb's copy, which holds only in-frame ones; the method was immunoSEQ multiplex PCR. The repertoire holds about 380,000 clones, with around 84% as singletons. What was sequenced was peripheral blood. Receptor source: a woman under 30 with acute or convalescent COVID-19.

This clone was recorded once. V gene TRBV29-1 combines with J gene TRBJ1-1; the D gene is possibly TRBD1 (6 bases). The germline V gene encodes CDR1 SQVTM and CDR2 ANQGSEA. V lost 1 base, J lost 3 bases, and 15 bases lay in between. CDR3 length: 15 amino acids. The CDR3 protein is CSVEGGGGMDTEAFF. Written as DNA, the CDR3 is TGCAGCGTTGAAGGTGGGGGGGGCATGGACACTGAAGCTTTCTTT.

This sequence joins TRBV10-2 and TRBJ1-1, with TRBD1 as a possible D gene (5 bases). With 9 bases removed from V and 5 bases from J, the gap between germline ends came to 10 bases. This CDR3 contains 11 residues. Per germline, CDR1 WSHSY and CDR2 SAAADI. The CDR3 sequence: CASLQATEAFF. Written as DNA, the CDR3 is TGCGCCAGTCTACAGGCGACTGAAGCTTTCTTT.

The chain's CDR3 is CASSVEGAAEAFF. The CDR3 nucleotides are TGTGCCAGCAGCGTAGAAGGGGCTGCTGAAGCTTTCTTT. The J gene is TRBJ1-1, the V gene TRBV9, with D maybe TRBD1 (5 bases). The CDR3 is 13 amino acids. With 0 bases removed from V and 6 bases from J, the gap between germline ends came to 9 bases. Germline assignment: CDR1 SGDLS and CDR2 YYNGEE.

V is TRBV28 and J is TRBJ2-7; TRBD1 is a possible D gene (5 bases). There are 12 residues in the CDR3. Trimming removed 5 bases at V and 4 bases at J, with 9 bases between. Germline V gene data show CDR1 as MDHEN and CDR2 as SYDVKM. The CDR3 reads CASSPDKYEQYF. The CDR3 nucleotides read TGTGCCAGCAGTCCGGACAAGTACGAGCAGTACTTC.

V usage is TRBV11-2 and J usage is TRBJ2-1; D gene uncertain. The ends were cut back, 1 base at V and 3 bases at J, with 10 bases in the middle. The V gene's germline CDR1 is SGHAT and CDR2 FQNNGV. The CDR3 contains 15 residues. CDR3 DNA sequence: TGTGCCAGCAGCTTAGTTCTAAGTGACTACAATGAGCAGTTCTTC. Translated, it gives CASSLVLSDYNEQFF. The complete variable domain, with remaining parts taken from reference TRBV11-2 and TRBJ2-1, reads EAGVAQSPRYKIIEKRQSVAFWCNPISGHATLYWYQQILGQGPKLLIQFQNNGVVDDSQLPKDRFSAERLKGVDSTLKIQPAKLEDSAVYLCASSLVLSDYNEQFFGPGTRLTVL.

The V and J genes are TRBV5-8 and TRBJ2-5; perhaps TRBD1 as D (5 bases). V lost 4 bases and J lost 4, with 17 bases in between. This CDR3 region has 15 residues. Per germline, CDR1 SGHTS and CDR2 YDEGEE. CDR3 in amino acids: CASSPGHARGETQYF. DNA of the CDR3: TGTGCCAGCAGCCCGGGCCACGCAAGGGGAGAGACCCAGTACTTC.

The rearrangement uses TRBV19 and TRBJ1-5, with TRBD1 as a possible D gene (5 bases). With 5 bases removed from V and 5 bases from J, the gap between germline ends came to 10 bases. The CDR3 is 13 amino acids. Germline CDR1 LNHDA, CDR2 SQIVND (reference sequence). The CDR3 region is CASSSAGYQPQHF. CDR3 sequence (DNA): TGTGCCAGTAGTTCCGCAGGGTATCAGCCCCAGCATTTT.

The table lists this clone with a few counts. The V and J genes are TRBV7-2 and TRBJ1-5, with 10 positions matching TRBD1. The CDR3 sequence is 15 residues long. Germline V gene sequence: CDR1 SGHTA, CDR2 FQGNSA. V dropped 5 bases and J dropped 5; count of bases not matched to a gene: 6. The CDR3 DNA reads as TGTGCCAGCAGCCAAGGGACAGGGGCTTATCAGCCCCAGCATTTT. Residues: CASSQGTGAYQPQHF.

The J gene is TRBJ1-2, the V gene TRBV9; 8 positions agree with TRBD1. Germline lookup yields CDR1 SGDLS and CDR2 YYNGEE. J gave up 4 bases and V 7 bases, and 18 bases lay outside the gene matches. The CDR3 sequence is 17 residues long. Here the CDR3 reads CASSSGQGIVETYGYTF. Written as DNA, the CDR3 is TGTGCCAGCTCAAGCGGACAGGGAATCGTCGAAACCTATGGCTACACCTTC.

The chain has TRBV6-1 and TRBJ2-1; perhaps TRBD1 as D (5 bases). V was clipped by 2 bases and J by 3 bases, with 14 bases between them. CDR1 is MNHNS, CDR2 SASEGT, per germline. The CDR3 covers 16 residues. The CDR3 region is CASSEKFRAIYNEQFF. CDR3 DNA: TGTGCCAGCAGTGAAAAATTCAGGGCGATCTACAATGAGCAGTTCTTC.

The chain recombines TRBV7-9 with TRBJ1-1; maybe TRBD1 (6 bases). CDR1 and CDR2 from the germline V gene are SEHNR and FQNEAQ (reference sequence). Trimming stripped 5 bases from V and 2 bases from J, with 18 bases between. The CDR3 loop spans 16 amino acids. The CDR3 loop reads CASSLSRGRSNTEAFF. Here the CDR3 DNA reads TGTGCCAGCAGCCTAAGCAGGGGAAGAAGCAACACTGAAGCTTTCTTT.

Details on this clone: Other DNA sequences in this sample translate to the same CDR3. The CDR3 loop reads CASSSTGAGELFF. CDR3 in DNA: TGTGCCAGCAGCTCGACAGGGGCCGGGGAGCTGTTTTTT. The chain employs TRBV7-3 and TRBJ2-2; TRBD1 aligns across 8 bases. The trim removed 4 bases at V and 6 bases at J, leaving 1 base unmatched. This CDR3 has 13 residues. Per the germline V gene, CDR1 is SGHTA and CDR2 is FQGTGA.

The chain joins TRBV5-1 to TRBJ2-5; D may be TRBD1 (5 bases). The V gene's germline CDR1 is SGHRS and CDR2 YFSETQ. Deletions cut 1 base from V and 4 bases from J, with 8 bases between. The CDR3 contains 13 residues. DNA for the CDR3: TGCGCCAGCAGCTTGAACAGGATAGAGACCCAGTACTTC. Its protein is CASSLNRIETQYF.

The chain combines TRBV19 with TRBJ1-6; weak D call: TRBD1 (6 bases). CDR3 size: 14 residues. In germline, CDR1 is LNHDA, CDR2 SQIVND (reference sequence). Trimming took off 0 bases at V and 10 bases at J, with 10 bases between the two ends. As DNA, the CDR3 is TGTGCCAGTAGTATAGAGGGCCAGGGGTCACCCCTCCACTTT. Its translation: CASSIEGQGSPLHF.

The genes are TRBV5-1 and TRBJ1-5, with a possible D match to TRBD1 (5 bases). The germline CDR1 and CDR2 sequences are SGHRS and YFSETQ. Deletions cut 4 bases from V and 3 bases from J, with 11 bases between. The CDR3 has 14 amino acids. CDR3 nucleotide sequence: TGCGCCAGCAGCATAGACAGCTTCAATCAGCCCCAGCATTTT. Translated: CASSIDSFNQPQHF.

This clone was observed a single time. This chain uses TRBV5-5 with TRBJ2-3, with D possibly matching TRBD2 (5 bases). Trimming took 4 bases from V and 3 from J, leaving 18 bases between them. Germline lookup yields CDR1 SGHKS and CDR2 YYEKEE (reference sequence). The CDR3 has 16 amino acids. CDR3: CASSPPLVLGTDTQYF. CDR3 DNA: TGTGCCAGCAGCCCGCCACTAGTTTTAGGGACAGATACGCAGTATTTT.

The chain carries TRBV2 and TRBJ2-1; the D gene is possibly TRBD1 (6 bases). Germline CDR1 is SNHLY and CDR2 is FYNNEI. With 8 bases removed from V and 2 bases from J, the gap between germline ends came to 22 bases. CDR3 size: 17 residues. The CDR3 DNA reads as TGTGCCAGCGTGACAGGCTATGGGACCACAGCCTACAATGAGCAGTTCTTC. Its protein is CASVTGYGTTAYNEQFF.

The chain has TRBV27 and TRBJ1-1; D remains ambiguous. V was clipped by 6 bases and J by 3 bases, with 11 bases between them. Looked up from germline, CDR1 is MNHEY and CDR2 is SMNVEV (reference sequence). CDR3 length: 13 amino acids. The chain's CDR3 is CASSPVSDTEAFF. The DNA for the CDR3 is TGTGCCAGCAGCCCGGTTTCGGACACTGAAGCTTTCTTT.

The chain recombines TRBV19 with TRBJ2-2; 9 positions match TRBD2. The germline CDR1 and CDR2 sequences are LNHDA and SQIVND (reference sequence). The trim removed 2 bases at V and 0 bases at J, leaving 7 bases unmatched. This CDR3 comprises 18 residues. CDR3 nucleotides: TGTGCCAGTAGTATAATACTAGCGGGCGCTTCGAACACCGGGGAGCTGTTTTTT. Translating it yields CASSIILAGASNTGELFF.

CDR3 DNA sequence: TGTGCCAGCAGTTCGCGGACAGGGGCCCGGGCTTTCTTT. It encodes CASSSRTGARAFF. This chain uses TRBV28 with TRBJ1-1; 9 positions match TRBD1. The CDR3 is 13 amino acids. Germline trimming cut 4 bases from V and 11 bases from J; bases unmatched to any gene: 8. Germline V lookup: CDR1 MDHEN, CDR2 SYDVKM. The full variable domain, in which reference TRBV28 and TRBJ1-1 provide the parts outside the CDR3, is DVKVTQSSRYLVKRTGEKVFLECVQDMDHENMFWYRQDPGLGLRLIYFSYDVKMKEKGDIPEGYSVSREKKERFSLILESASTNQTSMYLCASSSRTGARAFFGQGTRLTVV.

The V and J genes are TRBV19 and TRBJ2-1, with TRBD1 matching 7 bases. J gave up 4 bases and V 9 bases, and 3 bases lay outside the gene matches. Germline CDR1 is LNHDA and CDR2 is SQIVND (reference sequence). The CDR3 spans 12 residues. Here the CDR3 DNA reads TGTGCCAGCGCGACAGGGTACAATGAGCAGTTCTTC. Residues: CASATGYNEQFF.